This T cell receptor beta chain was identified during a study of T-cell memory formation after mild COVID-19. Via MiXCR, TCRdb re-called the 5' RACE reads, giving one row per CDR3 protein. Among under 250,000 distinct CDR3 sequences listed, over 9% were seen once. The length of the CDR3 is 15 residues. V dropped 8 bases and J dropped 4 bases, with 20 bases sitting between them. Germline CDR1 reads SNHLY; CDR2 reads FYNNEI. V is TRBV2 and J is TRBJ2-5; no reliable D call. What was sequenced was PBMCs or a T cell subset sorted from them (not recorded which). The sequence was collected from a young man who had mild COVID-19 (a few samples of this study predate the infection). Cell type and time point are not known. CDR3 sequence reads: CASPSVNTGGETQYF. The CDR3 nucleotides are TGTGCCAGCCCGTCGGTGAACACCGGTGGAGAGACCCAGTACTTC.